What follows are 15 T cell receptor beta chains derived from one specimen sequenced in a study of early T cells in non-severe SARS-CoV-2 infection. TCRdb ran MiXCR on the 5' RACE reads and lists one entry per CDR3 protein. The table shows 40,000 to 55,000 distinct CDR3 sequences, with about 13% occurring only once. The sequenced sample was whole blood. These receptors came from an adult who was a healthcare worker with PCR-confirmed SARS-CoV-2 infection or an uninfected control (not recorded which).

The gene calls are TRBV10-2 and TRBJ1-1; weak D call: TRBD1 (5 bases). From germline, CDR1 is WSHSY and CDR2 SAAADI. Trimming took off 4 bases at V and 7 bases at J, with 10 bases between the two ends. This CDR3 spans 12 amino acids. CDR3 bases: TGCGCCAGCAGTGTAACGGGACGTGAAGCTTTCTTT. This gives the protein CASSVTGREAFF.

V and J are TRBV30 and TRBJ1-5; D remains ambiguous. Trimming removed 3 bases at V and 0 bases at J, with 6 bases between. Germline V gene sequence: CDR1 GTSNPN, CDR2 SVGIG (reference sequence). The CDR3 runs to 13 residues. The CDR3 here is CAWSRNSNQPQHF. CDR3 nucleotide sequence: TGTGCCTGGAGCAGGAATAGCAATCAGCCCCAGCATTTT.

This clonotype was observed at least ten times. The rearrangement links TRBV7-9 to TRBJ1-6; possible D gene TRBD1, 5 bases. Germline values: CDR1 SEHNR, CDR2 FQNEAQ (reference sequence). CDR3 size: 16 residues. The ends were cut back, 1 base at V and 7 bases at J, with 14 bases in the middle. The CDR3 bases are TGTGCCAGCAGCTTAGTTCTCGGCAGGGCGAATTCACCCCTCCACTTT. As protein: CASSLVLGRANSPLHF.

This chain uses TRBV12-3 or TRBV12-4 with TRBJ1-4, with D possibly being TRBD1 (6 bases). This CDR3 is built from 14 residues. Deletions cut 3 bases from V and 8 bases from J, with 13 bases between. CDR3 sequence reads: CASSFQGGSEKLFF. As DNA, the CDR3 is TGTGCCAGCAGTTTTCAAGGGGGAAGCGAAAAACTGTTTTTT.

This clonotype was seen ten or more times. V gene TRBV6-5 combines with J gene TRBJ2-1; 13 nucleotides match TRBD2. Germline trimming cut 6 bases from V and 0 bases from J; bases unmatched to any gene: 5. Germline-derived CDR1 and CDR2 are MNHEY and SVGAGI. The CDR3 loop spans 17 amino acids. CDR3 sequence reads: CASSPTSGRPSYNEQFF. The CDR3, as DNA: TGTGCCAGCAGCCCGACTAGCGGGAGGCCCTCCTACAATGAGCAGTTCTTC.

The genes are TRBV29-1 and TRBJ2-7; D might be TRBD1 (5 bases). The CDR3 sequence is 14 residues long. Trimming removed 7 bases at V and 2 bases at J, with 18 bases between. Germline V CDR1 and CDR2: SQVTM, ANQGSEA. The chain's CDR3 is CSAYSQGTPYEQYF. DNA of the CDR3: TGCAGCGCCTACAGTCAGGGAACACCCTACGAGCAGTACTTC.

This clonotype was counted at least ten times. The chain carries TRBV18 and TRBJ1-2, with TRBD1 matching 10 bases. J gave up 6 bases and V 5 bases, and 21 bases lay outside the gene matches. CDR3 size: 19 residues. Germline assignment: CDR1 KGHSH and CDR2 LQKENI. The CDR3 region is CASSSLMRQGADDPHGYTF. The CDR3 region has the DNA TGTGCCAGCTCATCCCTGATGAGACAGGGGGCGGATGACCCGCATGGCTACACCTTC.

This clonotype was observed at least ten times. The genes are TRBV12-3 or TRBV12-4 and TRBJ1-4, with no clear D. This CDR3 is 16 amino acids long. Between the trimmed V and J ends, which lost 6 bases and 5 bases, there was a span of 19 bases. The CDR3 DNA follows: TGTGCCAGCAGCCACGGCCCAGGCACCGGGAATGAAAAACTGTTTTTT. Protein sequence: CASSHGPGTGNEKLFF.

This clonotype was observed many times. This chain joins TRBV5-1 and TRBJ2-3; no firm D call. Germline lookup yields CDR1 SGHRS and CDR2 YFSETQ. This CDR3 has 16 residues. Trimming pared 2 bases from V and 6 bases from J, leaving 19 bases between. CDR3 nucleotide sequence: TGCGCCAGCAGCTTAGGGAACGACCTATCCACCGATACGCAGTATTTT. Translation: CASSLGNDLSTDTQYF.

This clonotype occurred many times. CDR3 sequence: CASTKGQQVNTEAFF. The CDR3 region has the DNA TGTGCCAGCACCAAAGGACAGCAGGTGAACACTGAAGCTTTCTTT. V is TRBV12-3 or TRBV12-4 and J is TRBJ1-1, with D maybe TRBD1 (6 bases). Trimming cost V 7 bases and J 0 bases, with 15 bases left between them. This CDR3 region has 15 residues.

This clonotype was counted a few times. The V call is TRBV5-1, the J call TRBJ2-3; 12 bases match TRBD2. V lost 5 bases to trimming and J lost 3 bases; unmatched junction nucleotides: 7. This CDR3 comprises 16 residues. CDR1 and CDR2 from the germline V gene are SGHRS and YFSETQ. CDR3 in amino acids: CASRPFGLAGTDTQYF. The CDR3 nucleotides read TGCGCCAGCAGGCCTTTCGGACTAGCGGGGACAGATACGCAGTATTTT.

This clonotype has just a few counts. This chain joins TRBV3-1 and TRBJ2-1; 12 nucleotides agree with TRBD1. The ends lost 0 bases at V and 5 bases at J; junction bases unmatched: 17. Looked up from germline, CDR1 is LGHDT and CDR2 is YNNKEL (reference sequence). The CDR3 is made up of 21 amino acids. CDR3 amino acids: CASSQDEGTGGWSLVDNEQFF. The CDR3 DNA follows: TGTGCCAGCAGCCAAGATGAGGGGACAGGGGGCTGGTCCCTGGTCGACAATGAGCAGTTCTTC.

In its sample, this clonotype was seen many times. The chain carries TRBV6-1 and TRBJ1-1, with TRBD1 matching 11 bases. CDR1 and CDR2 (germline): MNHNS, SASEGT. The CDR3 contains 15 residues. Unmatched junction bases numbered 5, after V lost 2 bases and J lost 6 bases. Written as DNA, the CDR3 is TGTGCCAGCAGTGAAAAGGGGGACAGGGGGTCTGAAGCTTTCTTT. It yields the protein CASSEKGDRGSEAFF.

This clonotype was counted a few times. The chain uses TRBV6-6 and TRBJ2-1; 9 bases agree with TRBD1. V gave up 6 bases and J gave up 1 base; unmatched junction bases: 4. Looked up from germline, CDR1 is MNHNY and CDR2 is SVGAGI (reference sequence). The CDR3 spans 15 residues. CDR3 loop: CASRSTGGSYNEQFF. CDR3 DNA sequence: TGTGCCAGCAGGTCGACAGGGGGGTCCTACAATGAGCAGTTCTTC.

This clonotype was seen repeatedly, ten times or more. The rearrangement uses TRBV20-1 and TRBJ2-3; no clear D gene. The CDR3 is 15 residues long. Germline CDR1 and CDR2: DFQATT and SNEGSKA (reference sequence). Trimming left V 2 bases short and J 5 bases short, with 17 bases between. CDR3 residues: CSARSPSASLDTQYF. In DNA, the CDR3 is TGCAGTGCTAGAAGCCCGAGCGCGAGCTTAGATACGCAGTATTTT.